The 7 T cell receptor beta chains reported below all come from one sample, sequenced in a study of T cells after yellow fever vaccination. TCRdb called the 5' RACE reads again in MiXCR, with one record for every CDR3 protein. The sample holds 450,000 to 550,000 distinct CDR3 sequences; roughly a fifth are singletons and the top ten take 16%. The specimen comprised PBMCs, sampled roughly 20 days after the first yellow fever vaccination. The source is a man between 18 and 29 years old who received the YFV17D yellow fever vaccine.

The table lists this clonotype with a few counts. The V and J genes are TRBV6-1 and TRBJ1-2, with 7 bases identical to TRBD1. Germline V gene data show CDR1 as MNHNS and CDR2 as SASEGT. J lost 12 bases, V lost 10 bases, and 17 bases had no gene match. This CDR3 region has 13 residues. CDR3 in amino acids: CATTIISNRGDTF. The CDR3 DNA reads TGTGCCACCACTATTATTTCGAACAGGGGAGACACCTTC.

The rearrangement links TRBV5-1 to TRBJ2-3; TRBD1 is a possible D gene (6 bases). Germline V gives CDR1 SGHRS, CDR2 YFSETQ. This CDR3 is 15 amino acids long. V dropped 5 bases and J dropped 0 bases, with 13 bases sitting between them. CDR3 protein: CASRSGQGSTDTQYF. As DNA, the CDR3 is TGCGCCAGCAGGAGTGGGCAGGGGAGCACAGATACGCAGTATTTT.

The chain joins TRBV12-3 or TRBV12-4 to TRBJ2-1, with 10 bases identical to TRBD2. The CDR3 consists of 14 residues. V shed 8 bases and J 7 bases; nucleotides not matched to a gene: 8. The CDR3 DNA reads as TGTGCCAGCGGGAGCGGGGGGGCCGAGAATGAGCAGTTCTTC. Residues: CASGSGGAENEQFF.

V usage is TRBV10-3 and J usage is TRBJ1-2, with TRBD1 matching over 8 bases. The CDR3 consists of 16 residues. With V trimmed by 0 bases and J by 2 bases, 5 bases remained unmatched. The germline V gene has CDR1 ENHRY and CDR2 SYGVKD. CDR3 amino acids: CAISESGDRKNYGYTF. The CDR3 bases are TGTGCCATCAGTGAGTCTGGGGACAGGAAAAACTATGGCTACACCTTC.

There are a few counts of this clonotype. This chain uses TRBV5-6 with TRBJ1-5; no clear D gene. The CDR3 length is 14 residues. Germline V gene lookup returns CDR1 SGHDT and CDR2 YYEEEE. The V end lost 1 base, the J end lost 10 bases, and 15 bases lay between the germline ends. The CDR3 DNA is TGTGCCAGCAGCTTGCGACGGACTTTAGTACCCCAGCATTTT. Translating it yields CASSLRRTLVPQHF.

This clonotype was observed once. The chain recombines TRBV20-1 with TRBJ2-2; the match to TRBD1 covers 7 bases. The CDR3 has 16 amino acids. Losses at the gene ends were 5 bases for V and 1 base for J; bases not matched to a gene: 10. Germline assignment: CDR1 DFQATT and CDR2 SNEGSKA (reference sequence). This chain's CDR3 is CSAFSRRQGNTGELFF. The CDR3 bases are TGCAGTGCTTTTTCGAGGAGACAGGGGAACACCGGGGAGCTGTTTTTT.

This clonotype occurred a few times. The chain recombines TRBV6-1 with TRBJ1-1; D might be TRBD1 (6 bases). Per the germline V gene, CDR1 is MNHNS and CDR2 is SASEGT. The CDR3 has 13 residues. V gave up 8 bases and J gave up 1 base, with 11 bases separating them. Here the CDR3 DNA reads TGTGCCAGCCACAGGGTAAAGAACACTGAAGCTTTCTTT. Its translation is CASHRVKNTEAFF.